Listed below are T cell receptor beta chains from one sample, sequenced in a study of CD4+ T cells in melanoma. TCRdb's copy holds only in-frame clones and misses some; the assay was immunoSEQ multiplex PCR. The data contain roughly 150,000 clones, approximately 91% of them singletons. These receptor sequences come from a human donor with melanoma. Both conserved end residues are part of each CDR3. A D gene is named only where the DNA matches it firmly. Where a row states a size, it is once, few, many or the class of an expanded clone; other rows omit it.

abundance	j_gene	d_gene	v_gene	CDR3aa	CDR3nt
NA	TRBJ1-4	TRBD1	TRBV5-1	CASSPGQGNEKLFF	TGCGCCAGCAGCCCGGGACAGGGTAATGAAAAACTGTTTTTT
NA	TRBJ1-4	NA	TRBV6-5	CASYQSGTGLFF	TGTGCCAGCTACCAGTCAGGGACTGGGCTGTTTTTT
NA	TRBJ2-7	NA	TRBV4-1	CASSLTGRPEHEQYF	TGCGCCAGCAGCCTTACAGGGCGACCGGAACACGAGCAGTACTTC
NA	TRBJ1-1	NA	TRBV5-4	CASSPAGDEAFF	TGTGCCAGCAGCCCCGCCGGGGATGAAGCTTTCTTT
NA	TRBJ2-1	TRBD2	TRBV30	CAWTRGLAGGKEQFF	TGTGCCTGGACTCGTGGACTAGCGGGGGGCAAAGAGCAGTTCTTC
once	TRBJ2-2	TRBD1	TRBV9	CASSVSDRGPTGELFF	TGTGCCAGCAGCGTATCTGACAGGGGGCCCACCGGGGAGCTGTTTTTT
NA	TRBJ2-1	TRBD2	TRBV30	CAWKTSGGAQQFF	TGTGCCTGGAAGACTAGCGGGGGGGCCCAGCAGTTCTTC
NA	TRBJ2-3	TRBD2	TRBV7-3	CASSFVGGTQYF	TGTGCCAGCAGCTTCGTCGGGGGGACGCAGTATTTT
NA	TRBJ1-3	NA	TRBV4-1	CASSQGSRESGGFSGNTIYF	TGCGCCAGCAGCCAAGGATCGCGAGAATCCGGGGGCTTCTCTGGAAACACCATATATTTT
once	TRBJ1-1	NA	TRBV18	CASSPRGVTEAFF	TGTGCCAGCTCACCACGAGGGGTCACTGAAGCTTTCTTT
NA	TRBJ2-5	TRBD2	TRBV7-2	CASSLEGASGYQETQYF	TGTGCCAGCAGCTTAGAGGGCGCTAGCGGCTACCAAGAGACCCAGTACTTC
few	TRBJ1-1	NA	TRBV5-1	CASSLVGALNTEAFF	TGCGCCAGCAGCTTGGTCGGGGCGCTGAACACTGAAGCTTTCTTT
NA	TRBJ1-5	TRBD1	TRBV23-1	CASSQPLDRAPQPQHF	TGCGCCAGCAGTCAACCATTAGACAGGGCCCCTCAGCCCCAGCATTTT
NA	TRBJ1-4	TRBD1	TRBV4-1	CASSQVRGDSGGKLFF	TGCGCCAGCAGCCAAGTACGGGGGGACAGCGGGGGAAAACTGTTTTTT
NA	TRBJ2-1	NA	TRBV5-6	CASAGVNSYNEQFF	TGTGCCAGCGCCGGGGTCAATTCCTACAATGAGCAGTTCTTC
NA	TRBJ1-5	NA	TRBV27	CASSLRGLGNQPQHF	TGTGCCAGCAGTTTGCGGGGTTTAGGCAATCAGCCCCAGCATTTT
NA	TRBJ2-1	NA	TRBV15	CATSREGPASSYNEQFF	TGTGCCACCAGCAGAGAAGGGCCGGCTAGCTCCTACAATGAGCAGTTCTTC
NA	TRBJ1-1	TRBD1	TRBV4-1	CASSLDRGFTEAFF	TGCGCCAGCAGCCTGGACAGGGGCTTCACTGAAGCTTTCTTT
NA	TRBJ1-2	NA	TRBV30	CAWSKLGDRYGYTF	TGTGCCTGGAGTAAGTTGGGGGATCGCTATGGCTACACCTTC
once	TRBJ2-7	NA	TRBV11-1	CASSFGGTYEQYF	TGTGCCAGCAGCTTCGGCGGAACCTACGAGCAGTACTTC
NA	TRBJ1-6	NA	TRBV7-9	CASSFDHNGNNSPLHF	TGTGCCAGCAGCTTCGATCATAACGGAAATAATTCACCCCTCCACTTT
once	TRBJ2-3	NA	TRBV2	CASSPTTVGTQYF	TGTGCCAGCAGTCCCACGACCGTAGGTACGCAGTATTTT
NA	TRBJ2-1	TRBD1	TRBV5-4	CASSPARGIPLNEQFF	TGTGCCAGCAGCCCGGCCAGGGGGATCCCATTAAATGAGCAGTTCTTC
NA	TRBJ1-5	TRBD1	TRBV30	CAWSALTGIVGNQPQHF	TGTGCCTGGAGTGCGCTGACAGGGATTGTTGGCAATCAGCCCCAGCATTTT
NA	TRBJ2-1	NA	TRBV29-1	CSARSAGEQFF	TGCAGCGCACGATCAGCCGGTGAGCAGTTCTTC
NA	TRBJ1-5	NA	TRBV6-5	CASSSRPNQPQHF	TGTGCCAGCAGTTCCAGACCTAATCAGCCCCAGCATTTT
NA	TRBJ1-2	NA	TRBV11-2	CASSQIQQNYGYTF	TGTGCCAGCAGCCAAATACAGCAGAACTATGGCTACACCTTC
NA	TRBJ2-1	TRBD2	TRBV29-1	CSGDTSGGALEQFF	TGCAGCGGTGATACTAGCGGGGGGGCCCTTGAGCAGTTCTTC
once	TRBJ1-1	NA	TRBV4-2	CASSREGLEAFF	TGTGCCAGCAGCCGGGAGGGGCTTGAAGCTTTCTTT
NA	TRBJ2-3	TRBD2	TRBV18	CASSPQAGGASDTQYF	TGTGCCAGCTCACCACAGGCGGGGGGGGCTTCAGATACGCAGTATTTT
NA	TRBJ1-6	NA	TRBV11-2	CASSLMARPNSPLHF	TGTGCCAGCAGCTTAATGGCCAGGCCAAACTCACCCCTCCACTTT
NA	TRBJ2-3	NA	TRBV19	CASTDGGAKTDTQYF	TGTGCCAGTACCGATGGGGGGGCTAAGACAGATACGCAGTATTTT
NA	TRBJ1-1	TRBD1	TRBV29-1	CSVQGGNTEAFF	TGCAGCGTTCAGGGGGGGAACACTGAAGCTTTCTTT
NA	TRBJ2-3	TRBD1	TRBV30	CAWSVGGQSDTQYF	TGTGCCTGGAGTGTAGGGGGACAGTCAGATACGCAGTATTTT
NA	TRBJ1-1	NA	TRBV5-1	CASSLTTTNTEAFF	TGCGCCAGCAGCTTGACGACAACGAACACTGAAGCTTTCTTT
NA	TRBJ1-3	NA	TRBV7-2	CASSSAPGNTIYF	TGTGCCAGCAGCTCGGCCCCTGGAAACACCATATATTTT
NA	TRBJ2-3	TRBD1	TRBV30	CAWTTGAGDTQYF	TGTGCCTGGACGACAGGGGCGGGAGATACGCAGTATTTT
NA	TRBJ1-2	NA	TRBV2	CASSELVEYYGYTF	TGTGCCAGCAGTGAATTGGTCGAATACTATGGCTACACCTTC
NA	TRBJ2-3	NA	TRBV2	CASRRVSFTDTQYF	TGTGCCAGCAGGCGCGTATCGTTTACAGATACGCAGTATTTT
once	TRBJ1-5	NA	TRBV2	CASSEFRSLEPQHF	TGTGCCAGCAGTGAGTTTCGATCTCTAGAGCCCCAGCATTTT
NA	TRBJ1-2	NA	TRBV6-1	CASSEFPQGRSVYTF	TGTGCCAGCAGTGAATTCCCTCAGGGGCGCTCTGTCTACACCTTC
NA	TRBJ1-1	NA	TRBV30	CAWSYTGTEAFF	TGTGCCTGGAGTTACACGGGCACTGAAGCTTTCTTT
NA	TRBJ1-2	TRBD1	TRBV7-9	CASSLRDRVGYTF	TGTGCCAGCAGCCTACGGGACAGGGTCGGCTACACCTTC
once	TRBJ2-5	NA	TRBV2	CASSAVSRGGGTQYF	TGTGCCAGCAGTGCAGTCAGCAGGGGAGGGGGGACCCAGTACTTC
NA	TRBJ1-6	TRBD1	TRBV30	CAWRTPGQPNSPLHF	TGTGCCTGGAGGACACCGGGACAGCCTAATTCACCCCTCCACTTT
NA	TRBJ2-1	NA	TRBV5-6	CASSSLPGGSRSYNEQFF	TGTGCCAGCAGCTCGCTCCCCGGTGGGAGCCGCTCCTACAATGAGCAGTTCTTC